This record looks at one TCR beta chain sequence and its context. As handled by the study authors: Reference gene primer amplification gave estimated nucleated cell counts. Sequencing used immunoSEQ multiplex PCR; TCRdb keeps in-frame clones, though not all of them. V and J calls and clone size are copied from that table; D and trimming were computed from the DNA. The sample lists about 250,000 clones, over 80% occurring once. The data originate from a study of blood T cell repertoires in COVID-19. Study details: Sample material is recorded as cDNA or gDNA derived from T cells, B-cell-depleted T cells, or PBMCs.

Germline CDR1 and CDR2: MNHEY and SVGAGI. V gave up 6 bases and J gave up 3 bases; unmatched junction bases: 5. The CDR3 spans 14 residues. The V and J genes are TRBV6-5 and TRBJ2-7, with 10 bases aligning to TRBD1. The sequence was collected from a woman aged 40 to 50 who had recovered from COVID-19. The sample comprised peripheral blood. CDR3 sequence reads: CASRTRTGGYEQYF. CDR3 sequence (DNA): TGTGCCAGCAGAACTCGGACAGGGGGCTACGAGCAGTACTTC.